Listed here are 10 T cell receptor beta chains from one sample, sequenced in a study of T cell repertoires in cytomegalovirus infection. In TCRdb, the reads were re-called with MiXCR into one record per CDR3 protein. The table includes roughly 760,000 distinct CDR3 sequences, 35% to 45% detected once. The specimen sequenced was PBMCs. The receptors were sampled from a human donor in good health (CMV status not recorded). Some clones in this sample may be carry-over from other donors' samples.

This clonotype was observed at least ten times. The chain recombines TRBV7-4 with TRBJ2-2; D remains unclear. Germline CDR1 reads SGHVT; CDR2 reads SQSDAQ. V gave up 11 bases and J gave up 3 bases, with 16 bases separating them. The CDR3 contains 14 residues. CDR3 residues: CARLWTLDTGELFF. CDR3 in DNA: TGTGCCCGCCTTTGGACGTTGGACACCGGGGAGCTGTTTTTT.

This clonotype was seen a handful of times. The chain links TRBV20-1 to TRBJ1-4; 8 nucleotides line up with TRBD1. V shed 3 bases and J 4 bases; nucleotides not matched to a gene: 4. Germline V lookup: CDR1 DFQATT, CDR2 SNEGSKA (reference sequence). The CDR3 contains 14 residues. CDR3 protein: CSASFGQGNEKLFF. In DNA form, the CDR3 reads TGCAGTGCTAGCTTCGGACAGGGTAATGAAAAACTGTTTTTT.

Comments on this clonotype: This may stem from a read error, because a much larger clone lies one nucleotide away. The chain combines TRBV7-6 with TRBJ2-5; 7 bases agree with TRBD1. The CDR3 covers 15 residues. Germline V gene data show CDR1 as SGHVS and CDR2 as FNYEAQ. The CDR3: CDSSSPLTGSKTQYF. CDR3 bases: TGTGACAGCAGCTCTCCCCTGACAGGGAGTAAGACCCAGTACTTC.

J is TRBJ1-3 and V is TRBV6-1; TRBD1 is a possible D gene (5 bases). V shed 6 bases and J shed 0 bases, with 18 bases lying between them. This CDR3 is built from 17 residues. Per the germline V gene, CDR1 is MNHNS and CDR2 is SASEGT. The CDR3 region has the DNA TGTGCCAGCAGCCCCAGACCAGGGTCCGTCTCTGGAAACACCATATATTTT. Residues: CASSPRPGSVSGNTIYF.

Many counts were recorded for this clonotype. The chain is built from TRBV7-8 and TRBJ1-1; weak D call: TRBD1 (5 bases). Trimming stripped 3 bases from V and 1 base from J, with 9 bases between. This CDR3 spans 14 amino acids. The germline gives CDR1 SGHVS, CDR2 FQNEAQ. CDR3 nucleotide sequence: TGTGCCAGCAGCTTGGGGGTGCAGAACACTGAAGCTTTCTTT. As protein: CASSLGVQNTEAFF.

This clonotype appeared once. The chain uses TRBV6-6 and TRBJ1-5; TRBD1 matches at 7 bases. The germline V gene has CDR1 MNHNY and CDR2 SVGAGI (reference sequence). With 6 bases clipped from V and 2 bases from J, the junction kept 13 bases outside the gene matches. The CDR3 covers 17 residues. The CDR3 here is CASSFPGQRLGNQPQHF. DNA for the CDR3: TGTGCCAGCAGCTTCCCGGGACAGCGTCTGGGCAATCAGCCCCAGCATTTT.

This clonotype was observed a few times. This chain uses TRBV12-3 or TRBV12-4 with TRBJ2-1, with 11 bases fitting TRBD2. The CDR3 spans 18 residues. The V and J ends lost 7 bases and 9 bases, in that order; junction bases with no gene match: 20. CDR3 protein: CASTPSGLAAITGGEQFF. For the CDR3, the DNA is TGTGCCAGCACGCCTTCGGGACTAGCGGCAATAACAGGAGGTGAGCAGTTCTTC.

The chain has TRBV12-3 or TRBV12-4 and TRBJ1-2; D remains ambiguous. V dropped 6 bases and J dropped 7 bases, with 12 bases sitting between them. This CDR3 is 12 amino acids long. Here the CDR3 DNA reads TGTGCCAGCAGCTCCATGGGTGGTGGCTACACCTTC. Its protein product is CASSSMGGGYTF.

This clonotype occurred a few times. One end of the junction varies from germline; a read error may be responsible. This chain connects TRBV4-1 to TRBJ1-2; D is ambiguous. CDR3 length: 12 residues. Germline V gives CDR1 MGHRA, CDR2 YSYEKL. CDR3 region: CASSQDRGLTTF. In nucleotides, the CDR3 is TGTGCCAGCAGCCAAGATCGAGGGTTAACCACCTTC.

The chain is built from TRBV20-1 and TRBJ2-7; 8 nucleotides agree with TRBD1. This CDR3 has 15 amino acids. Germline trimming cut 1 base from V and 3 bases from J; bases unmatched to any gene: 8. Germline V lookup: CDR1 DFQATT, CDR2 SNEGSKA (reference sequence). The CDR3 sequence is CSARGSGQGDYEQYF. CDR3 DNA: TGCAGTGCTAGAGGTTCAGGACAGGGAGACTACGAGCAGTACTTC.